The T cell receptor beta chain described here comes from a study of identical twins. TCRdb recomputed calls from the 5' RACE reads with MiXCR, one row per CDR3 protein. Here the sample spans about 730,000 distinct CDR3 sequences, less than 25% being singletons. The data were also submitted as part of a second study, on T cells expressing NK-cell markers.

The specimen sequenced was PBMCs. The TCR comes from a woman between 18 and 29 years old in good health.

This CDR3 is CASSSEQGRKGGYTF. Written as DNA, the CDR3 is TGTGCCAGCAGCTCCGAACAGGGGAGAAAAGGTGGCTACACCTTC. The chain is built from TRBV12-3 or TRBV12-4 and TRBJ1-2; 7 bases map to TRBD1. CDR3 length: 15 amino acids. The ends lost 6 bases at V and 7 bases at J; junction bases unmatched: 14.